The sequence of this TCR beta chain was determined in a study of graft-versus-host responses after intestinal transplantation. Study background: Isolated intestinal, liver-intestinal, or multivisceral transplants had been given to the recipients. All of the recipients had induction that used anti-thymocyte globulin, then tacrolimus and steroids for approximately 3 years.

The table came from immunoSEQ multiplex PCR; TCRdb's copy has only in-frame clones and leaves some out. This sample has roughly 110,000 clones, with 85% to 95% found just once. Study results and caveats: Among recipient marrow samples, GvH clones were found; some appeared first in ileum or blood. Patients with graft-donor T cell macrochimerism had high graft-versus-host to host-versus-graft clonal ratios in allografts.

For this clone: Its antigen is still unknown.

The CDR3 extends over 14 amino acids. Germline values: CDR1 LGHNA, CDR2 YNFKEQ. The TCR comes from a human donor who was the organ donor for an intestinal transplant. This specimen consisted of unstimulated CD8+ T cells sorted from spleen or lymph node cells, obtained before transplant. This chain links TRBV4-2 with TRBJ2-5, with D tentatively TRBD1 (6 bases). TRBJ2-7 explains the end of the DNA better; the J call may be wrong. The CDR3 DNA reads as TGTGCCAGCAGCCAAGTATGGGACAACTACGAGCAGTACTTC. As protein: CASSQVWDNYEQYF.